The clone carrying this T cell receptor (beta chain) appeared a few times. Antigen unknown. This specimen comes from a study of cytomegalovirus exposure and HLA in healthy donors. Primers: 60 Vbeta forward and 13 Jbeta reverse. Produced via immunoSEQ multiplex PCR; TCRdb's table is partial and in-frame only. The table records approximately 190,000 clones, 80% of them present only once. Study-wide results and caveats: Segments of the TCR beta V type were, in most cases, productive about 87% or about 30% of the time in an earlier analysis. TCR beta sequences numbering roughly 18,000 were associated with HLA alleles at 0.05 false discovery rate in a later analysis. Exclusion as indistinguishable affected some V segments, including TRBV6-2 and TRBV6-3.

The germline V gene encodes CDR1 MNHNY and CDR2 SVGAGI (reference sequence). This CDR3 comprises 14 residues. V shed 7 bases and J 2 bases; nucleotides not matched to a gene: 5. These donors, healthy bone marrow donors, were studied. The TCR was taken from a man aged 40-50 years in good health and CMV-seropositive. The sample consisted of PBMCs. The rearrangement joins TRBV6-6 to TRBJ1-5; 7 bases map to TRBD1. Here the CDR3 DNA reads TGTGCCAGCAAAAACAGGGGCGGCAATCAGCCCCAGCATTTT. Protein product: CASKNRGGNQPQHF.